This TCR beta chain was identified in a study of control samples from healthy donors and cancer patients. The V end lost 6 bases, the J end lost 0 bases, and 15 bases lay between the germline ends. The CDR3 loop spans 15 amino acids. Looked up from germline, CDR1 is SGHRS and CDR2 is YFSETQ. Assay used: immunoSEQ multiplex PCR; TCRdb lists only in-frame clones, some missing. The sample carries some 120,000 clones, approximately 89% recorded once. The sample taken for sequencing was blood. This receptor was identified in a man aged 55 to 69 in good health. The V and J genes are TRBV5-1 and TRBJ1-2; D is perhaps TRBD1 (6 bases). The CDR3 loop is CASTLRGDTNYGYTF. CDR3 DNA: TGCGCCAGCACCCTCAGGGGTGATACTAACTATGGCTACACCTTC.